The rows below give T cell receptor beta chains drawn from one sample of a study of CD8+ T cells in alopecia areata. Sequenced by immunoSEQ multiplex PCR; TCRdb stores in-frame clones only, minus some. The repertoire consists of about 60,000 clones, with around 45% occurring once and the leading ten covering roughly 22%. Sequencing was performed on CD8+ T cells sorted from blood, taken at approximately week 36, from a patient treated with tofacitinib. All receptors come from a human donor with alopecia areata. Each CDR3 is given with its conserved first and last residue. A D gene is named only where the DNA matches it firmly. A row's size may be missing; if present it is once, few, many or a size class.

TRBJ1-5	TRBV30	few	NA	CAWDNLNQPQHF	TGTGCCTGGGACAACCTCAATCAGCCCCAGCATTTT
TRBJ2-2	TRBV27	NA	NA	CASSPLWGRGLAGELFF	TGTGCCAGCAGTCCTCTTTGGGGCAGGGGATTGGCCGGGGAGCTGTTTTTT
TRBJ2-5	TRBV4-3	NA	NA	CASSQGSRVQETQYF	TGCGCCAGCAGCCAAGGGAGTCGGGTCCAAGAGACCCAGTACTTC
TRBJ1-1	TRBV7-9	few	NA	CASSNRDVNTEAFF	TGTGCCAGCAGCAACAGGGATGTGAACACTGAAGCTTTCTTT
TRBJ1-2	TRBV25-1	few	NA	CASSGEGFYGYTF	TGTGCCAGCAGTGGAGAGGGTTTCTATGGCTACACCTTC
TRBJ1-1	TRBV5-1	NA	NA	CASSLDEDGQNTEAFF	TGCGCCAGCAGCTTGGATGAGGACGGACAGAACACTGAAGCTTTCTTT
TRBJ1-2	TRBV9	NA	NA	CASSVAGGGRGYTF	TGTGCCAGCAGCGTGGCCGGGGGGGGCCGTGGCTACACCTTC
TRBJ2-5	TRBV7-9	NA	NA	CASSQPGDQETQYF	TGTGCCAGCAGCCAACCGGGAGACCAAGAGACCCAGTACTTC
TRBJ2-3	TRBV19	few	TRBD2	CASSGRTDTQYF	TGTGCCAGTAGCGGGAGGACAGATACGCAGTATTTT
TRBJ1-5	TRBV6-1	few	NA	CASRPNNSNQPQHF	TGTGCCAGCAGACCGAATAATAGCAATCAGCCCCAGCATTTT
TRBJ2-7	TRBV15	few	NA	CATSRETSYEQYF	TGTGCCACCAGCAGAGAGACCTCCTACGAGCAGTACTTC
TRBJ1-5	TRBV5-6	NA	NA	CASSFGGYQPQHF	TGTGCCAGCAGCTTCGGGGGTTATCAGCCCCAGCATTTT
TRBJ2-7	TRBV29-1	NA	TRBD2	CSVAGGSSYEQYF	TGCAGCGTTGCGGGGGGGAGCTCCTACGAGCAGTACTTC
TRBJ2-2	TRBV7-2	few	TRBD2	CASSPRTSGVGGELFF	TGTGCCAGCAGCCCCAGGACTAGCGGTGTAGGCGGGGAGCTGTTTTTT
TRBJ2-7	TRBV27	NA	NA	CASSTPGISPYEQYF	TGTGCCAGCAGTACCCCAGGGATTTCTCCCTACGAGCAGTACTTC
TRBJ2-5	TRBV9	NA	TRBD1	CASSGSGQQETQYF	TGTGCCAGCAGCGGTTCGGGACAGCAAGAGACCCAGTACTTC
TRBJ2-5	TRBV27	NA	NA	CASSLVGEETQYF	TGTGCCAGCAGTTTAGTGGGTGAAGAGACCCAGTACTTC
TRBJ2-7	TRBV29-1	few	NA	CSVEGFRSREQYF	TGCAGCGTTGAAGGTTTCAGGAGTCGCGAGCAGTACTTC
TRBJ1-2	TRBV29-1	few	NA	CSVLGGPYGYTF	TGCAGCGTTCTTGGGGGGCCCTATGGCTACACCTTC
TRBJ2-2	TRBV4-1	few	NA	CASSPNTGELFF	TGCGCCAGCAGCCCAAACACCGGGGAGCTGTTTTTT
TRBJ2-7	TRBV29-1	few	TRBD2	CSVEDAGLWGEQYF	TGCAGCGTTGAAGACGCGGGACTATGGGGCGAGCAGTACTTC
TRBJ2-7	TRBV7-2	few	TRBD2	CASSLTSGRDYEQYF	TGTGCCAGCAGCTTGACTAGCGGGAGGGACTACGAGCAGTACTTC
TRBJ2-7	TRBV11-2	NA	NA	CASSFSAGMEQYF	TGTGCCAGCAGCTTCTCGGCGGGCATGGAGCAGTACTTC
TRBJ2-3	TRBV19	NA	NA	CASRTDVRDTQYF	TGTGCCAGTAGAACGGACGTTCGGGATACGCAGTATTTT
TRBJ2-6	TRBV27	NA	NA	CASSLLGFDGANVLTF	TGTGCCAGCAGTTTATTGGGGTTTGATGGGGCCAACGTCCTGACTTTC
TRBJ1-2	TRBV2	few	NA	CAEGSPYGYTF	TGTGCCGAGGGCAGTCCTTATGGCTACACCTTC
TRBJ1-2	TRBV30	NA	TRBD1	CAAKGAGGDGYTF	TGTGCCGCAAAAGGGGCAGGGGGTGATGGCTACACCTTC
TRBJ2-2	TRBV30	NA	NA	CAWTGQNTGELFF	TGTGCCTGGACAGGGCAGAACACCGGGGAGCTGTTTTTT
TRBJ2-7	TRBV2	NA	TRBD2	CASSEGAGLLYEQYF	TGTGCCAGCAGTGAAGGAGCGGGACTTCTCTACGAGCAGTACTTC
TRBJ1-1	TRBV27	few	TRBD1	CASSFGDRPRDEAFF	TGTGCCAGCAGTTTTGGGGACAGGCCAAGGGACGAAGCTTTCTTT
TRBJ2-7	TRBV5-1	NA	NA	CASSLATGDEQYF	TGCGCCAGCAGCCTTGCGACCGGGGACGAGCAGTACTTC
TRBJ2-3	TRBV29-1	few	TRBD2	CSVMLAGGPSTDTQYF	TGCAGCGTTATGCTAGCGGGAGGGCCAAGCACAGATACGCAGTATTTT
TRBJ2-7	TRBV9	NA	TRBD1	CASSVRDRAAEQYF	TGTGCCAGCAGCGTCCGGGACAGGGCGGCCGAGCAGTACTTC
TRBJ2-7	TRBV7-8	NA	TRBD1	CASSRPGQPYEQYF	TGTGCCAGCAGCAGGCCGGGACAGCCCTACGAGCAGTACTTC
TRBJ2-7	TRBV15	NA	TRBD1	CATSRTGTAYEQYF	TGTGCCACCAGCAGGACAGGGACAGCCTACGAGCAGTACTTC
TRBJ2-1	TRBV29-1	NA	TRBD1	CSVVDRVQEQFF	TGCAGCGTGGTAGACAGGGTACAGGAGCAGTTCTTC
TRBJ1-5	TRBV6-6	NA	NA	CASSRKGRLQPQHF	TGTGCCAGCAGTCGTAAGGGGCGGCTTCAGCCCCAGCATTTT
TRBJ2-7	TRBV29-1	NA	NA	CSVVFGDAYEQYF	TGCAGCGTTGTATTCGGAGACGCCTACGAGCAGTACTTC
TRBJ2-7	TRBV7-9	NA	NA	CASSPTGQVYEQYF	TGTGCCAGCAGTCCAACAGGGCAGGTATACGAGCAGTACTTC
TRBJ2-2	TRBV29-1	NA	NA	CSAVRTSTNTGELFF	TGCAGCGCAGTACGGACATCGACGAACACCGGGGAGCTGTTTTTT
TRBJ1-5	TRBV9	NA	NA	CASSLGGMDQPQHF	TGTGCCAGCAGCCTTGGAGGGATGGATCAGCCCCAGCATTTT
TRBJ1-1	TRBV23-1	NA	TRBD1	CASSPQGARTEAFF	TGCGCCAGCAGTCCCCAGGGGGCGAGGACTGAAGCTTTCTTT